The clone carrying this T cell receptor (beta chain) has only one observation. Its specificity is not known. Using immunoSEQ multiplex PCR, the repertoire was profiled, and TCRdb retains in-frame clones only, with some absent. Here the sample spans about 80,000 clones, about 86% being singletons. This sample stems from a study of OX40 agonist ivuxolimab in advanced cancers. Findings and limits, study-wide: Among T cells, CD8+ cells averaged more expanded clones than CD4+ cells. Antigen specificity of clonally expanded peripheral T cells was not established.

The CDR3 covers 14 residues. With 2 bases removed from V and 7 bases from J, the gap between germline ends came to 9 bases. Germline assignment: CDR1 ENHRY and CDR2 SYGVKD. The sequence was collected from an adult with an advanced solid tumor such as melanoma, head and neck, liver or kidney cancer. The chain has TRBV10-3 and TRBJ1-6; D ambiguous. This material consisted of CD4+ or CD8+ T cells sorted from blood, taken in a trial of the OX40 agonist ivuxolimab. The CDR3 nucleotides read TGTGCCATCAGTGAGCGGGAGAGAAATTCACCCCTCCACTTT. Translated: CAISERERNSPLHF.